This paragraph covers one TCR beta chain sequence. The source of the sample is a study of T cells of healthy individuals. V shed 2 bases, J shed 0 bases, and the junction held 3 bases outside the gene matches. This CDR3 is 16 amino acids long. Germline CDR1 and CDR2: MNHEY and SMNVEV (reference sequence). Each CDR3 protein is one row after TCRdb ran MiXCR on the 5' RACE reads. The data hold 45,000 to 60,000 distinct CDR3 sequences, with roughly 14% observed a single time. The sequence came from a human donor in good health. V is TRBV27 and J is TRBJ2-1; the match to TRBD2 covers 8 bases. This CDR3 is CASSLEAGASYNEQFF. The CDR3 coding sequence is TGTGCCAGCAGTTTAGAAGCGGGGGCCTCCTACAATGAGCAGTTCTTC.